A selection of T cell receptor beta chains follows, all from one sample in a study of shared clonotypes between healthy human individuals. Some clones are missing from TCRdb's copy, which holds only in-frame ones; the method was immunoSEQ multiplex PCR. The table shows some 2.4 million clones, with over 85% occurring only once. Sequenced: naive CD4+ T cells from PBMCs. Receptors were obtained from a man in his late teens or twenties in good health. Some clones in this sample may be carry-over from other donors' samples. CDR3s include the opening cysteine and the closing phenylalanine or tryptophan.

cdr3_aa,j_call,v_call,cdr3_length
CASREGAATNEKLFF,TRBJ1-4,TRBV19,15
CASSPSAPGLGERSTQYF,TRBJ2-5,TRBV7-3,18
CASRGRTGDTEAFF,TRBJ1-1,TRBV2,14
CASSFDSRSYEQYF,TRBJ2-7,TRBV5-1,14
CATTLLGQGNYGYTF,TRBJ1-2,TRBV28,15
CATRVWYEQYF,-,TRBV28,11
CASSSPPERYEQYF,TRBJ2-7,TRBV28,14
CASMGGADYEQYF,TRBJ2-7,TRBV28,13
CASSELYSAVNEKLFF,TRBJ1-4,TRBV2,16
CASSSSGSSYEQYF,-,TRBV5-1,14
CASSLGTSSYNEQFF,TRBJ2-1,TRBV7-3,15
CASSRTSGSSYNEQFF,TRBJ2-1,TRBV5-1,16
CASSSVRAQQSYEQYF,TRBJ2-7,TRBV27,16
CASSSGRTWTGWRTEAFF,TRBJ1-1,TRBV7-6,18
CASTPWGGDTEAFF,TRBJ1-1,TRBV5-1,14
CASKGQAEKLFF,TRBJ1-4,TRBV28,12
CASTKYRDRDYNEQFF,TRBJ2-1,TRBV7-8,16
CASSQGQDYEQYF,TRBJ2-7,TRBV6-4,13
CASSLGGLAWDDEQFF,TRBJ2-1,TRBV5-6,16
CASSISRRNTEAFF,TRBJ1-1,TRBV19,14
CASSPDLRSGNTIYF,TRBJ1-3,TRBV9,15
CASSLRRPTEAFF,TRBJ1-1,TRBV7-2,13
CASSLGLGDEQFF,TRBJ2-1,TRBV7-3,13
CASSPSGTPLVFF,TRBJ2-1,TRBV6-5,13
CASSSHYEQYF,TRBJ2-7,TRBV5-6,11
CAWSVTRGRSYTEAFF,TRBJ1-1,TRBV30,16
CATGGVRNTEAFF,TRBJ1-1,TRBV6-1,13
CASSLYNHSRIMRPQQFF,TRBJ2-1,TRBV7-3,18
CASSITDYYEQYF,TRBJ2-7,TRBV19,13
CASSARKSGRYNEQFF,TRBJ2-1,TRBV28,16
CASSHPRGSSGNTIYF,TRBJ1-3,TRBV4-2,16
CASSPEAGNQPQHF,TRBJ1-5,TRBV4-3,14
CASRSLATEAFF,TRBJ1-1,TRBV28,12
CASSRYTGETQYF,TRBJ2-5,TRBV7-9,13
CASSLGAGTSYGYTF,TRBJ1-2,TRBV5-1,15
CASSQDTSRVREQFF,TRBJ2-1,TRBV14,15
CASSLLPTAVSYEQYF,TRBJ2-7,TRBV7-3,16
CASSVGGGLAGNNEQFF,TRBJ2-1,TRBV9,17
CASSPRQVGYEQYF,TRBJ2-7,TRBV27,14
CASSSLGGGLPQHF,TRBJ1-5,TRBV7-2,14
CASSNPSTFQPQHF,TRBJ1-5,TRBV19,14
CASSLAAGYDYGYTF,TRBJ1-2,TRBV5-4,15
CASKVEELQYSGNTIYF,TRBJ1-3,TRBV2,17
CASSLRGAYEQYF,TRBJ2-7,TRBV5-4,13
CASGSVENTGELFF,TRBJ2-2,TRBV12-5,14
CAWENVAAQETQYF,TRBJ2-5,TRBV30,14
CASSLTGTTYNEQFF,TRBJ2-1,TRBV11-2,15
CASSKGGGRESNQPQHF,TRBJ1-5,TRBV21-1,17
CASSSIGTTTGELFF,TRBJ2-2,TRBV14,15
CASSPTESNQPQHF,TRBJ1-5,TRBV18,14
CAWSVGGRTTDTQYF,TRBJ2-3,TRBV30,15
CASSTTGQGSYEQYF,TRBJ2-7,TRBV28,15
CASSYDSSGRVETQYF,TRBJ2-5,TRBV6-5,16
CASSSDRGYGIQYF,TRBJ2-4,TRBV19,14
CASSERGTGELFF,TRBJ2-2,TRBV25-1,13